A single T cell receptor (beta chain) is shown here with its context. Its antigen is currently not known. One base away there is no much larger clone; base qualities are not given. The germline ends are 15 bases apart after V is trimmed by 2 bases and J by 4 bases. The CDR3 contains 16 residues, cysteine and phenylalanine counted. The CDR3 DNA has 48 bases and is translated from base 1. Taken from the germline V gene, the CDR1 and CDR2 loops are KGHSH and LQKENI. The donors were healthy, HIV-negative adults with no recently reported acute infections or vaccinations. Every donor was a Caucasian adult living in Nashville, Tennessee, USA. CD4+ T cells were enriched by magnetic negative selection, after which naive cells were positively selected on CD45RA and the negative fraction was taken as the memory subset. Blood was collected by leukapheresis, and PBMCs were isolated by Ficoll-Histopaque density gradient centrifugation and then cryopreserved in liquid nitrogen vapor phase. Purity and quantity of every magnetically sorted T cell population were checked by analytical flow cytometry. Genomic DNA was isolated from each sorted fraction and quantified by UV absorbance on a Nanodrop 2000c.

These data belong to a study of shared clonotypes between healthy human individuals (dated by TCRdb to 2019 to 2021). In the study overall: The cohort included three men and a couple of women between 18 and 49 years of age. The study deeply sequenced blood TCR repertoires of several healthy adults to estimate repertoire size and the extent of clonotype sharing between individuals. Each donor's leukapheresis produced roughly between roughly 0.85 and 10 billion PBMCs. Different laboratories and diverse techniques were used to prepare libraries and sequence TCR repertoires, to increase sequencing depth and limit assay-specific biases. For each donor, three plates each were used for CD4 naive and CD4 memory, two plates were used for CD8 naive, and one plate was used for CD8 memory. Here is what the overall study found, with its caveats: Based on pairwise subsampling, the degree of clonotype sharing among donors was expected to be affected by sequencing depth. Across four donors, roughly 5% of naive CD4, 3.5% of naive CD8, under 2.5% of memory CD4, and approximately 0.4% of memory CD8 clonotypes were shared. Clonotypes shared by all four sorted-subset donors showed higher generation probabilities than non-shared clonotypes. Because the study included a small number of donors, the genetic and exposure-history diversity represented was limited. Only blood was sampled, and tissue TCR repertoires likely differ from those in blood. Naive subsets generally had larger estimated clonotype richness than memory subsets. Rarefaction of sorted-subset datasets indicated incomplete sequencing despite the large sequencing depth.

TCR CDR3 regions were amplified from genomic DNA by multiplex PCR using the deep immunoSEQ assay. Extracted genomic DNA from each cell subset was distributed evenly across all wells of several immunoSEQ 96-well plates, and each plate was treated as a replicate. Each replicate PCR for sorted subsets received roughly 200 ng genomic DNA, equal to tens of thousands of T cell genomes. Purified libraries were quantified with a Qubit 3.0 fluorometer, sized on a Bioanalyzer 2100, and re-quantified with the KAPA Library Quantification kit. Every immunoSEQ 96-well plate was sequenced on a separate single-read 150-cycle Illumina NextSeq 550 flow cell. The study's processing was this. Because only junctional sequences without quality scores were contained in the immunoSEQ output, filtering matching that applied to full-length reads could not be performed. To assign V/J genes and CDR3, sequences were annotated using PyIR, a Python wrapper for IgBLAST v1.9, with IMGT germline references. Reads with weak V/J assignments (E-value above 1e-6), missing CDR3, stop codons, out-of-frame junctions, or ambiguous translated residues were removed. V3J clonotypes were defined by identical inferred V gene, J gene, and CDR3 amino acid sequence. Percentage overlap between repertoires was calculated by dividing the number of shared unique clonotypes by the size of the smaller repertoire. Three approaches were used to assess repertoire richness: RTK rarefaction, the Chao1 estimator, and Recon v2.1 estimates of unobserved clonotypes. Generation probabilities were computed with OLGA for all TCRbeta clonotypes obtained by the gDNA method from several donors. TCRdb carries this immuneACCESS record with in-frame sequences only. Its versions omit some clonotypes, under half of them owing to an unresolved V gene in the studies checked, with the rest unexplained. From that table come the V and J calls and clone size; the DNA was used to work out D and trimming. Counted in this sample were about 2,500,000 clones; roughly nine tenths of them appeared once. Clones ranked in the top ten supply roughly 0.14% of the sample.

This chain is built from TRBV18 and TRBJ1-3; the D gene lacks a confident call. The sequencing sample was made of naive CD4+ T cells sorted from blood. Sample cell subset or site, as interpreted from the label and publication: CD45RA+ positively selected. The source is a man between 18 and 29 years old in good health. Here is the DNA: TGTGCCAGCTCACCATCGACAAATACAGCCGGAAACACCATATATTTT. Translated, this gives CASSPSTNTAGNTIYF.